This T cell receptor beta chain was found in a study of beta chain features in type 1 diabetes. Study-wide results and limits: Sequencing used cDNA, and cells with high TCR expression could therefore be over-represented. Equally in patients and controls, PCR might preferentially amplify shorter templates.

Per the germline V gene, CDR1 is SNHLY and CDR2 is FYNNEI. The CDR3 spans 15 residues. V was pared by 1 base and J by 0 bases, with 8 bases between. All sorted populations exceeded 95% purity. This clone appeared a few times. Its antigen is currently unknown. Expressed TCRB transcripts were sequenced, since all the RNA that had been isolated was reverse transcribed. The read count averaged around 3.6 million across naive, central memory and regulatory T cell samples. TCRdb keeps only in-frame clones here, not all; method: immunoSEQ multiplex PCR. The top ten hold 0.44% of the sample, which has more than 300,000 clones, under 8.5% seen once.

The receptor comes from a woman under 30 in good health. The J gene is TRBJ2-3, the V gene TRBV2; D not resolved. Sequenced material: central memory CD4+ T cells from blood. CDR3 coding DNA: TGTGCCAGCAGTGAAGACAGCCTTAGCACAGATACGCAGTATTTT. Translating it yields CASSEDSLSTDTQYF.